The rows below give T cell receptor beta chains drawn from one sample of a study of cytomegalovirus exposure and HLA in healthy donors. Some clones are missing from TCRdb's copy, which holds only in-frame ones; the method was immunoSEQ multiplex PCR. The sample shows around 190,000 clones, approximately 90% of them seen only once. Input material: PBMCs. All receptors derive from a boy between 2 and 10 years old in good health and CMV-seronegative. The CDR3 runs from the conserved cysteine through the conserved F or W. Each record gives: clone size, V gene, D gene, J gene, CDR3 protein, CDR3 DNA. A D gene is named only where the DNA matches it firmly. The size of a clone is reported for some rows only, either as once, few or many, or as a class for expanded clones.

>.|TRBV7-8|TRBD1|TRBJ1-5
CASSLGRDRGTLGHQPQHF
TGTGCCAGCAGCTTAGGCCGGGACAGGGGGACACTCGGGCATCAGCCCCAGCATTTT
>.|TRBV10-2|.|TRBJ2-3
CASRVSGSTDTQYF
TGCGCCAGCAGGGTATCGGGGAGCACAGATACGCAGTATTTT
>.|TRBV4-1|TRBD2|TRBJ2-7
CASSQGTSGAPREQYF
TGCGCCAGCAGCCAGGGGACTAGCGGGGCACCGCGGGAGCAGTACTTC
>once|TRBV27|.|TRBJ1-5
CASSLGWGGNQPQHF
TGTGCCAGCAGTTTAGGGTGGGGGGGAAATCAGCCCCAGCATTTT
>.|TRBV19|.|TRBJ1-6
CASSIPWAGGNSPLHF
TGTGCCAGTAGTATCCCCTGGGCAGGAGGAAATTCACCCCTCCACTTT
>.|TRBV7-2|TRBD2|TRBJ2-5
CASSRGTSGTQYF
TGTGCCAGCAGCCGAGGGACTAGCGGGACCCAGTACTTC
>.|TRBV19|TRBD1|TRBJ2-1
CASSGGQVPDEQFF
TGTGCCAGTAGTGGCGGACAGGTACCGGATGAGCAGTTCTTC
>.|TRBV14|TRBD2|TRBJ2-3
CASSQYERESTDTQYF
TGTGCCAGCAGCCAATACGAGCGGGAGTCCACAGATACGCAGTATTTT
>.|TRBV5-1|TRBD2|TRBJ2-3
CASSWPLEAGGRDTQYF
TGCGCCAGCAGCTGGCCCTTGGAAGCGGGAGGCCGGGATACGCAGTATTTT
>.|TRBV28|TRBD1|TRBJ2-7
CASRETGGSHEQYF
TGTGCCAGCAGGGAGACAGGGGGATCCCACGAGCAGTACTTC
>.|TRBV29-1|.|TRBJ2-7
CSVEGGAIYEQYF
TGCAGCGTTGAAGGCGGGGCAATTTACGAGCAGTACTTC
>.|TRBV5-1|TRBD2|TRBJ2-1
CASSLLPSGGTITEQFF
TGCGCCAGCAGCTTGTTACCTAGCGGGGGAACGATCACTGAGCAGTTCTTC
>.|TRBV5-1|TRBD1|TRBJ2-7
CASSPQTGGSGEQYF
TGCGCCAGCAGCCCACAGACAGGGGGCTCGGGCGAGCAGTACTTC
>few|TRBV4-2|.|TRBJ1-3
CASSVGTPSSGNTIYF
TGTGCCAGCAGCGTTGGGACACCGAGCTCTGGAAACACCATATATTTT
>.|TRBV9|TRBD1|TRBJ1-2
CASGTGDGYTF
TGTGCCAGCGGGACAGGTGATGGCTACACCTTC
>.|TRBV13|.|TRBJ2-7
CASSRRGLTYEQYF
TGTGCCAGCAGCCGCCGTGGACTTACCTACGAGCAGTACTTC
>.|TRBV5-1|TRBD1|TRBJ1-2
CASSPGGTADNYGYTF
TGCGCCAGCAGTCCGGGGGGGACAGCAGATAACTATGGCTACACCTTC
>.|TRBV6-1|.|TRBJ2-2
CATSQGPGELFF
TGTGCCACTTCACAGGGCCCCGGGGAGCTGTTTTTT
>.|TRBV6-5|.|TRBJ2-2
CASSHAGDTGELFF
TGTGCCAGCAGTCATGCCGGGGACACCGGGGAGCTGTTTTTT
>few|TRBV5-8|.|TRBJ2-7
CASSWPGPYEQYF
TGTGCCAGCAGCTGGCCAGGGCCCTACGAGCAGTACTTC
>.|TRBV28|.|TRBJ2-2
CASSYPSRGTGELFF
TGTGCCAGCAGTTACCCCTCGCGAGGCACCGGGGAGCTGTTTTTT
>few|TRBV2|.|TRBJ1-1
CASSEWRNTEAFF
TGTGCCAGCAGTGAGTGGAGGAACACTGAAGCTTTCTTT
>.|TRBV5-5|.|TRBJ1-1
CASSFRNTEAFF
TGTGCCAGCAGCTTCAGGAACACTGAAGCTTTCTTT
>once|TRBV14|.|TRBJ1-1
CASSQDRNTEAFF
TGTGCCAGCAGCCAAGACAGAAACACTGAAGCTTTCTTT
>.|TRBV19|TRBD2|TRBJ2-1
CASSRAGGSGNEQFF
TGTGCCAGTAGTAGGGCGGGAGGAAGCGGCAATGAGCAGTTCTTC
>.|TRBV5-1|.|TRBJ2-3
CASSLEGSGESTQYF
TGCGCCAGCAGCTTGGAGGGTAGCGGTGAGTCCACGCAGTATTTT
>.|TRBV6-5|.|TRBJ1-5
CASTEGDTSQPQHF
TGTGCCAGCACCGAAGGGGACACATCTCAGCCCCAGCATTTT
>.|TRBV7-3|TRBD2|TRBJ2-2
CASSSKTSGGAGELFF
TGTGCCAGCAGCTCCAAGACTAGCGGGGGGGCCGGGGAGCTGTTTTTT
>.|TRBV12-2|.|TRBJ2-7
CASRLDIGPSKNYEQYF
TGTGCAAGTCGCTTAGATATTGGTCCCAGCAAGAACTACGAGCAGTACTTC
>.|TRBV6-6|.|TRBJ2-7
CASSNPQRASYEQYF
TGTGCCAGCTCGAATCCCCAGCGGGCCTCCTACGAGCAGTACTTC
>few|TRBV9|TRBD1|TRBJ1-6
CASSGSSGGPYNSPLHF
TGTGCCAGCAGCGGGAGTTCAGGGGGACCCTATAATTCACCCCTCCACTTT
>.|TRBV4-1|.|TRBJ2-5
CASSQALEKTQYF
TGCGCCAGCAGCCAAGCACTAGAAAAGACCCAGTACTTC
>.|TRBV6-1|.|TRBJ1-3
CASSSHSTSGNTIYF
TGTGCCAGCAGTAGCCATTCCACCTCTGGAAACACCATATATTTT
>.|TRBV5-5|TRBD1|TRBJ2-7
CASSIGQAWEYEQYF
TGTGCCAGCAGCATTGGACAGGCGTGGGAGTACGAGCAGTACTTC
>.|TRBV11-2|TRBD1|TRBJ1-6
CASSFGQGSARSPLHF
TGTGCCAGCAGCTTCGGACAGGGCTCGGCGAGGTCACCCCTCCACTTT
>.|TRBV7-6|.|TRBJ2-1
CASSLVAGSYNEQFF
TGTGCCAGCAGCTTAGTGGCGGGCTCCTACAATGAGCAGTTCTTC
>few|TRBV6-1|TRBD1|TRBJ1-6
CASRRQGTSPLHF
TGTGCCAGCAGGCGACAGGGTACATCACCCCTCCACTTT
>.|TRBV5-5|.|TRBJ2-3
CASSPRTYDPFADF
TGTGCCAGCAGCCCCCGTACTTACGACCCCTTTGCGGATTTT
>once|TRBV27|.|TRBJ2-3
CASSFLAGATDTQYF
TGTGCCAGCAGTTTTTTGGCGGGGGCCACAGATACGCAGTATTTT
>.|TRBV28|.|TRBJ2-1
CASSYTYNEQFF
TGTGCCAGCAGTTACACCTACAATGAGCAGTTCTTC
>.|TRBV2|.|TRBJ2-7
CASSGPLSHEQYF
TGTGCCAGCAGTGGCCCCCTGTCGCACGAGCAGTACTTC
>.|TRBV28|.|TRBJ1-5
CASSSPGRNQPQHF
TGTGCCAGCAGTTCCCCAGGGCGCAATCAGCCCCAGCATTTT
>.|TRBV27|TRBD2|TRBJ2-1
CASSPHVGAGEVHNEQFF
TGTGCCAGCAGTCCTCACGTTGGAGCGGGGGAGGTCCACAATGAGCAGTTCTTC
>.|TRBV10-3|TRBD2|TRBJ2-2
CAISESNIGGANTGELFF
TGTGCCATCAGTGAGTCGAATATCGGGGGGGCGAACACCGGGGAGCTGTTTTTT
>.|TRBV25-1|.|TRBJ2-7
CASRDIGEQYF
TGTGCCAGCAGGGACATCGGCGAGCAGTACTTC
>.|TRBV7-9|TRBD1|TRBJ1-1
CASSHRQGSDTEAFF
TGTGCCAGCAGCCACAGACAGGGTTCGGACACTGAAGCTTTCTTT
>.|TRBV6-1|TRBD1|TRBJ1-2
CASSGTGNYGYTF
TGTGCCAGCAGTGGGACAGGGAACTATGGCTACACCTTC
>.|TRBV11-2|.|TRBJ1-1
CASSLGSGGTRTEAFF
TGTGCCAGCAGCTTAGGTTCAGGAGGTACAAGGACTGAAGCTTTCTTT